This T cell receptor (beta chain) was captured by sequencing in a study of shared clonotypes between healthy human individuals. Findings and caveats of the study: An effect of sequencing depth on clonotype sharing among donors was expected.

Using roughly 200 ng DNA, around 30,000 T cell genomes, the sorted-subset replicate PCRs were run. Profiling relied on immunoSEQ multiplex PCR, and the TCRdb table lists in-frame clones only, not all of them. The sample shows about 670,000 clones, about two thirds of them seen only once. Of note for this clone: The antigen remains unidentified.

Sequencing was performed on memory CD4+ T cells sorted from blood. Subset described: CD45RA-negative fraction. This receptor was taken from a woman under 40 in good health.

The chain's CDR3 is CASSYSGGYYEQYF. The CDR3 DNA reads as TGTGCCAGCAGTTACTCGGGGGGTTACTACGAGCAGTACTTC. V is TRBV6-5 and J is TRBJ2-7; D might be TRBD2 (6 bases). Trimming pared 0 bases from V and 3 bases from J, leaving 9 bases between. The CDR3 runs 14 residues. Germline loops: CDR1 MNHEY, CDR2 SVGAGI.